The following is a TCR beta chain sequence with its context. As yet, its antigen is unknown. This record comes from a study of CD4 T cells in relation to SARS-CoV-2 and coronaviruses. Looking at the study overall: The negative reference was HIV-1 Nef peptide pool or peptide-free culture.

This table comes from immunoSEQ multiplex PCR, and its TCRdb copy is limited to in-frame clones, with some not included. This sample has 20,000 to 25,000 clones, with around 78% found just once. Germline loops: CDR1 SGDLS, CDR2 YYNGEE. Between the trimmed V and J ends, which lost 6 bases and 1 base, there was a span of 13 bases. There are 14 residues in the CDR3. CD4+ T cells from unexposed donors were obtained before the COVID-19 pandemic (2011-2018). CD4+ T cells were isolated from the cells after about nine days of culture. Cells permitting, SARS-CoV-2 S/N and four cold-coronavirus spikes were tested on unexposed-donor CD4+ T cells.

Sequenced sample: CD4+ T cells from PBMCs, cultured in vitro. The sequence derives from a human donor in good health. The chain has TRBV9 and TRBJ1-1, with D perhaps TRBD1 (6 bases). CDR3 residues: CASTSGTTNTEAFF. The CDR3 nucleotides are TGTGCCAGCACCTCCGGGACAACGAACACTGAAGCTTTCTTT.